The entry below gives a single T cell receptor beta chain sequence along with its context. This entry belongs to a study of long-term antiretroviral therapy in people with HIV. CDR3 length: 13 amino acids. V was pared by 2 bases and J by 8 bases, with 12 bases between. Looked up from germline, CDR1 is SGHTA and CDR2 is FQGNSA. The immunoSEQ assay was v3.0, run at survey level. The table came from immunoSEQ multiplex PCR; TCRdb's copy has only in-frame clones and leaves some out. The profile shows about 39,000 clones, approximately 89% of them singletons. The samples comprised about 0.85-11 million cryopreserved PBMC ahead of DNA extraction.

The TCR sequence derives from a woman aged 50 to 60 with HIV. Here the sequenced sample was unsorted PBMCs, taken 3.1 years after starting antiretroviral therapy. The chain recombines TRBV7-2 with TRBJ1-2; D possibly corresponds to TRBD1 (5 bases). The CDR3 coding sequence is TGTGCCAGCAGCTTAAGACAGCTACGAGGCTACACCTTC. This encodes CASSLRQLRGYTF.